This T cell receptor beta chain stems from a study of cytomegalovirus exposure and HLA in healthy donors. Study-wide findings and caveats: Certain indistinguishable V segments, among them TRBV6-2 and TRBV6-3, were excluded. An observed cluster of highly shared sequence variants was recorded as a likely sequencing artifact.

As for this clone: Antigen: not known.

CDR3 length: 12 amino acids. Germline CDR1 MNHEY, CDR2 SMNVEV (reference sequence). The ends lost 9 bases at V and 5 bases at J; junction bases unmatched: 7. Vbeta (60) and Jbeta (13) primers were used in the PCR. Produced via immunoSEQ multiplex PCR; TCRdb's table is partial and in-frame only. Here the sample spans about 200,000 clones, 70% to 80% being singletons. The clonotype comes from a male donor in good health and CMV-seronegative. The V gene is TRBV27, the J gene TRBJ2-7; 7 bases fit TRBD2. The sequenced sample consisted of PBMCs. Written as DNA, the CDR3 is TGTGCCAGTGGGAGCGGGACCAACGAGCAGTACTTC. Translation gives CASGSGTNEQYF.